These 29 T cell receptor beta chains came from one sample sequenced in a study of T cells in Graves' hyperthyroidism and ophthalmopathy. There were TCR beta CDR3 regions amplified from RNA transcripts. An initial round of RT-PCR targeting the TCR CDR3 relied on the HTBI primer set. TCRdb re-called the multiplex PCR reads through MiXCR, storing one row per CDR3 protein. The sample includes approximately 370,000 distinct CDR3 sequences, 15% of them seen just once. Material for sequencing was blood. Receptors were obtained from a woman between 25 and 40 years old with Graves' hyperthyroidism.

This clonotype has at least ten counts. The chain uses TRBV24-1 and TRBJ1-1; 9 positions agree with TRBD1. Germline CDR1 reads KGHDR; CDR2 reads SFDVKD. V shed 9 bases, J shed 3 bases, and the junction held 7 bases outside the gene matches. The CDR3 runs 14 residues. Here the CDR3 reads CATWTGEADTEAFF. CDR3 sequence (DNA): TGTGCCACCTGGACAGGGGAAGCGGACACTGAAGCTTTCTTT.

With respect to this clonotype: A clone one base away is much larger, so this may be a read error. The V call is TRBV28, the J call TRBJ1-1; D call uncertain. Germline-derived CDR1 and CDR2 are MDHEN and SYDVKM. This CDR3 has 11 amino acids. The chain's CDR3 is CASELNTEASF. The CDR3 bases are TGTGCCAGCGAGTTGAACACTGAAGCTTCCTTT.

This clonotype was found many times. The chain is built from TRBV29-1 and TRBJ2-1, with 10 bases matching TRBD2. With V trimmed by 0 bases and J by 7 bases, 6 bases remained unmatched. The CDR3 spans 15 residues. CDR1 is SQVTM, CDR2 ANQGSEA, per germline. The CDR3 DNA is TGCAGCGTTGAAGAGCCTGGACTAGCGGTAAATGAGCAGTTCTTC. Residues: CSVEEPGLAVNEQFF.

The chain combines TRBV29-1 with TRBJ2-2; perhaps TRBD2 as D (5 bases). V lost 7 bases, J lost 0 bases, and 12 bases lay in between. Per the germline V gene, CDR1 is SQVTM and CDR2 is ANQGSEA. This CDR3 spans 14 amino acids. CDR3 nucleotide sequence: TGCAGCGCCGTGAGGGAAGCGAACACCGGGGAGCTGTTTTTT. Its protein is CSAVREANTGELFF.

J is TRBJ1-5 and V is TRBV20-1, with 10 bases fitting TRBD1. This CDR3 region has 16 residues. Trimming removed 6 bases from V and 7 bases from J; junction bases left unmatched: 15. CDR1 and CDR2 (germline): DFQATT, SNEGSKA (reference sequence). Here the CDR3 reads CSAPLGGQGLSQPQHF. The CDR3 DNA reads as TGCAGTGCACCCTTGGGGGGACAGGGGCTTTCACAGCCCCAGCATTTT.

This clonotype was counted at least ten times. The rearrangement joins TRBV2 to TRBJ2-7; 10 bases are a match to TRBD2. V dropped 10 bases and J dropped 2; count of bases not matched to a gene: 8. The length of the CDR3 is 14 residues. In germline, CDR1 is SNHLY, CDR2 FYNNEI. The CDR3 region has the DNA TGTGCCACCTCCGGGACTAGCGATACCTACGAGCAGTACTTC. This gives the protein CATSGTSDTYEQYF.

This clonotype was recorded at least ten times. The CDR3 region has the DNA TGTGCCAGCAGTCAAGGACAGGGAACGACAAACGGCTACACCTTC. This gives the protein CASSQGQGTTNGYTF. The chain combines TRBV28 with TRBJ1-2; TRBD1 agrees at 8 bases. The CDR3 has 15 residues. Germline assignment: CDR1 MDHEN and CDR2 SYDVKM. V was pared by 5 bases and J by 8 bases, with 13 bases of the junction left unmatched.

This clonotype was recorded at least ten times. The rearrangement links TRBV7-2 to TRBJ2-1; the D is unclear. The germline V gene has CDR1 SGHTA and CDR2 FQGNSA. CDR3 length: 13 residues. Trimming shortened V by 0 bases and J by 10 bases, and 10 bases separated the two germline ends. The CDR3 region is CASSLAYHAEQFF. CDR3 in DNA: TGTGCCAGCAGCTTAGCGTACCACGCCGAGCAGTTCTTC.

As concerns this clonotype: One end of the junction varies from germline; a read error may be responsible. The V gene is TRBV5-1, the J gene TRBJ2-2; 7 positions agree with TRBD1. From germline, CDR1 is SGHRS and CDR2 YFSETQ. The CDR3 covers 15 residues. The CDR3 DNA reads as TGCGCCAGCAGCTTGGGACAGGGTTCCGCCGGGGAGCCGTTTTTT. This sequence encodes CASSLGQGSAGEPFF.

This clonotype has more than one count but fewer than ten. The chain recombines TRBV4-1 with TRBJ1-1; 9 nucleotides align to TRBD1. J lost 11 bases, V lost 0 bases, and 7 bases had no gene match. CDR3 length: 14 residues. Germline-derived CDR1 and CDR2 are MGHRA and YSYEKL. The CDR3 region is CASSQEDRGVGAFF. CDR3 DNA sequence: TGCGCCAGCAGCCAAGAGGACAGGGGAGTGGGGGCTTTCTTT.

This clonotype has at least ten counts. CDR3 amino acids: CSARSRTTYEQFF. The CDR3 coding sequence is TGCAGTGCTAGATCTCGGACTACATATGAGCAGTTCTTC. J is TRBJ2-1 and V is TRBV20-1; possibly TRBD2 for D (6 bases). The V gene's germline CDR1 is DFQATT and CDR2 SNEGSKA (reference sequence). Trimming removed 2 bases at V and 8 bases at J, with 13 bases between. The CDR3 totals 13 residues.

The gene calls are TRBV5-6 and TRBJ1-1; D is possibly TRBD1 (6 bases). Trimming took off 10 bases at V and 4 bases at J, with 17 bases between the two ends. CDR3 length equals 13 residues. Per the germline V gene, CDR1 is SGHDT and CDR2 is YYEEEE. The CDR3 reads CAGREWGATEAFF. CDR3 in DNA: TGTGCCGGAAGGGAGTGGGGGGCCACTGAAGCTTTCTTT.

The rearrangement uses TRBV10-3 and TRBJ2-5; maybe TRBD2 (7 bases). Germline values: CDR1 ENHRY, CDR2 SYGVKD. This CDR3 spans 15 amino acids. Trimming pared 6 bases from V and 2 bases from J, leaving 16 bases between. DNA of the CDR3: TGTGCCATCAGGGGGGCGGCGGGAGTACAAGAGACCCAGTACTTC. Its protein product is CAIRGAAGVQETQYF.

The genes are TRBV12-3 or TRBV12-4 and TRBJ1-6; 7 nucleotides align to TRBD1. Unmatched junction bases numbered 2, after V lost 3 bases and J lost 6 bases. The CDR3 has 14 residues. The CDR3 protein is CASSLAGGNSPLHF. DNA for the CDR3: TGTGCCAGCAGTTTGGCAGGGGGTAATTCACCCCTCCACTTT.

This clonotype was observed many times. The chain uses TRBV5-1 and TRBJ1-1, with 10 bases that match TRBD1. Trimming at V came to 4 bases and at J to 7 bases, leaving 10 bases not matched to a gene. The CDR3 is made up of 15 amino acids. Germline-derived CDR1 and CDR2 are SGHRS and YFSETQ. CDR3: CASSPGRTGGLEAFF. The CDR3 DNA reads TGCGCCAGCAGCCCGGGCCGGACAGGGGGTCTTGAAGCTTTCTTT.

A few counts support this clonotype. J is TRBJ1-5 and V is TRBV20-1; D might be TRBD1 (5 bases). The V end was cut by 0 bases, the J end by 0 bases, with 9 bases between. Germline lookup yields CDR1 DFQATT and CDR2 SNEGSKA (reference sequence). This CDR3 is 15 amino acids long. This CDR3 is CSAREEGFSNQPQHF. In nucleotides, the CDR3 is TGCAGTGCTAGAGAGGAGGGGTTTAGCAATCAGCCCCAGCATTTT.

The CDR3 loop is CSVDGYGYTF. The CDR3, as DNA: TGCAGCGTTGACGGTTATGGCTACACCTTC. This chain uses TRBV29-1 with TRBJ1-2; D uncertain. Between the trimmed V and J ends, which lost 3 bases and 5 bases, there was a span of 4 bases. Germline V gives CDR1 SQVTM, CDR2 ANQGSEA. The CDR3 runs to 10 residues.

This clonotype appeared many times. This chain uses TRBV19 with TRBJ2-7; 8 bases are a match to TRBD1. The CDR3 length is 14 residues. V lost 3 bases, J lost 2 bases, and 3 bases stayed unmatched. Germline loops: CDR1 LNHDA, CDR2 SQIVND (reference sequence). This CDR3 is CASSMAGGTYEQYF. CDR3 DNA sequence: TGTGCCAGTAGTATGGCAGGGGGCACCTACGAGCAGTACTTC. Full variable domain (missing parts from reference TRBV19 and TRBJ2-7): DGGITQSPKYLFRKEGQNVTLSCEQNLNHDAMYWYRQDPGQGLRLIYYSQIVNDFQKGDIAEGYSVSREKKESFPLTVTSAQKNPTAFYLCASSMAGGTYEQYFGPGTRLTVT.

This clonotype was recorded at least ten times. This chain uses TRBV20-1 with TRBJ2-7; 14 bases map to TRBD2. From germline, CDR1 is DFQATT and CDR2 SNEGSKA (reference sequence). The CDR3 is 14 residues long. Unmatched junction bases numbered 5, after V lost 6 bases and J lost 4 bases. CDR3 coding DNA: TGCAGTGCGCCCCGACTAGCGGGAGGGTACGAGCAGTACTTC. The encoded protein is CSAPRLAGGYEQYF.

Many counts were recorded for this clonotype. The chain employs TRBV30 and TRBJ2-2; D is ambiguous. There are 15 residues in the CDR3. Germline V CDR1 and CDR2: GTSNPN, SVGIG (reference sequence). The V end was cut by 0 bases, the J end by 1 base, with 9 bases between. Here the CDR3 reads CAWSVLIQNTGELFF. DNA of the CDR3: TGTGCCTGGAGTGTACTGATACAGAACACCGGGGAGCTGTTTTTT.

The chain combines TRBV9 with TRBJ2-1; 12 bases fit TRBD2. V gave up 4 bases and J gave up 12 bases; unmatched junction bases: 14. There are 16 residues in the CDR3. Germline CDR1 and CDR2: SGDLS and YYNGEE. The CDR3 DNA reads as TGTGCCAGCAGCTTCCAGACTAGCGGGAGTCAATCCCGGCAGTTCTTC. Its translation is CASSFQTSGSQSRQFF.

This clonotype was found many times. The chain employs TRBV10-3 and TRBJ1-2, with 9 bases identical to TRBD1. The CDR3 has 14 residues. V gave up 7 bases and J gave up 4 bases; unmatched junction bases: 7. Looked up from germline, CDR1 is ENHRY and CDR2 is SYGVKD. CDR3 sequence: CAIIWTGATYGYTF. For the CDR3, the DNA is TGTGCCATCATCTGGACAGGGGCGACCTATGGCTACACCTTC.

This clonotype was counted between two and nine times. The chain combines TRBV9 with TRBJ2-2, with D perhaps being TRBD1 or TRBD2 (6 bases each). Trimming removed 6 bases at V and 5 bases at J, with 14 bases between. CDR3 length: 14 residues. Germline V gene lookup returns CDR1 SGDLS and CDR2 YYNGEE. As DNA, the CDR3 is TGTGCCAGCACTGGGGGGCCGGGGACCGGGGAGCTGTTTTTT. Translation: CASTGGPGTGELFF.

Here the CDR3 DNA reads TGCAGCGGTGCTAGCGGGAGTAGGACAGATACGCAGTATTTT. This translates into CSGASGSRTDTQYF. V is TRBV29-1 and J is TRBJ2-3, with 10 nucleotides matching TRBD2. The CDR3 is 14 residues long. CDR1 SQVTM and CDR2 ANQGSEA come from the germline V gene. The V and J ends lost 7 bases and 3 bases, in that order; junction bases with no gene match: 7.

The CDR3 loop reads CASSPMGHNEQFF. The CDR3 region has the DNA TGTGCCAGCAGCCCAATGGGGCACAATGAGCAGTTCTTC. The chain couples TRBV7-2 to TRBJ2-1; a weak D match, TRBD1 (5 bases). CDR1 is SGHTA and CDR2 is FQGNSA in the germline V gene. CDR3 length equals 13 residues. V lost 5 bases to trimming and J lost 5 bases, with 10 bases between them.

This clonotype was seen at least ten times. The chain recombines TRBV12-3 or TRBV12-4 with TRBJ1-2, with D perhaps matching TRBD1 (5 bases). This CDR3 has 13 residues. V lost 9 bases and J 8 bases, leaving 19 bases between the germline ends. The CDR3 spells CASYREGTRGYTF. CDR3 nucleotide sequence: TGTGCCAGTTATCGCGAGGGGACTAGAGGCTACACCTTC.

The chain couples TRBV6-1 to TRBJ2-2; 15 bases are a match to TRBD2. Germline V lookup: CDR1 MNHNS, CDR2 SASEGT. With 10 bases clipped from V and 6 bases from J, the junction kept 6 bases outside the gene matches. The CDR3 is made up of 15 amino acids. The CDR3 bases are TGTGCCACCCGGACTAGCGGGAGGGGAGCCGGGGAGCTGTTTTTT. Protein product: CATRTSGRGAGELFF.

This clonotype has just a few counts. The J gene is TRBJ2-2, the V gene TRBV27; 8 bases fit TRBD1. The trim removed 2 bases at V and 8 bases at J, leaving 4 bases unmatched. The CDR3 is 14 residues long. Germline CDR1 MNHEY, CDR2 SMNVEV (reference sequence). The CDR3 nucleotides read TGTGCCAGCAGTTTAAGCAGGGGGCGAGGGGAGCTGTTTTTT. It encodes CASSLSRGRGELFF.

There are many counts of this clonotype. The chain has TRBV30 and TRBJ2-7; D is unresolved. Deletions cut 5 bases from V and 3 bases from J, with 8 bases between. The CDR3 is 11 amino acids. The germline CDR1 and CDR2 sequences are GTSNPN and SVGIG (reference sequence). The CDR3 coding sequence is TGTGCCTGGGGGCCTGGCTACGAGCAGTACTTC. Translated: CAWGPGYEQYF. The whole variable domain, remainder taken from reference TRBV30 and TRBJ2-7, is SQTIHQWPATLVQPVGSPLSLECTVEGTSNPNLYWYRQAAGRGLQLLFYSVGIGQISSEVPQNLSASRPQDRQFILSSKKLLLSDSGFYLCAWGPGYEQYFGPGTRLTVT.